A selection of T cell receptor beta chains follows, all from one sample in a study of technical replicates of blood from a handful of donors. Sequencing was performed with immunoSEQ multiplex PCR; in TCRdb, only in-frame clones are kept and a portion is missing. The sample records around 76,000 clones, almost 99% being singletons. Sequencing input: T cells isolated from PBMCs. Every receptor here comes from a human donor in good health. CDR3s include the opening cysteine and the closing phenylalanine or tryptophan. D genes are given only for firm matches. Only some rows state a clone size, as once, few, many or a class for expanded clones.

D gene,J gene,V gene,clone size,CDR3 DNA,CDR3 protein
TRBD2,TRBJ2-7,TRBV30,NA,TGTGCCTGGAGTGCGGGGAGGGCCTACGAGCAGTACTTC,CAWSAGRAYEQYF
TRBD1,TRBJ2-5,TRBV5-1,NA,TGCGCCAGCAGCTTGGAAGGGGACAGGGCCGGGAGAGAGACCCAGTACTTC,CASSLEGDRAGRETQYF
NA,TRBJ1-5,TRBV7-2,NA,TGTGCCAGCAGCCAAAAAACAGGGTTAAACCAGCCCCAGCATTTT,CASSQKTGLNQPQHF
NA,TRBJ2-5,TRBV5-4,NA,TGTGCCAGCAGCTTGATTGTTGGCGGGATGGAGACCCAGTACTTC,CASSLIVGGMETQYF
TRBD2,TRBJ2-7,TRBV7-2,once,TGTGCCAGCAGCATTAGCGGGAGAATCTACGAGCAGTACTTC,CASSISGRIYEQYF
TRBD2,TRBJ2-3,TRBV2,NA,TGTGCCAGAAGGACTAGCGGCACAGATACGCAGTATTTT,CARRTSGTDTQYF
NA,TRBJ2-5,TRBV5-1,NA,TGCGCCAGCAGCTTGGCCGGGGGGACCCAGTACTTC,CASSLAGGTQYF
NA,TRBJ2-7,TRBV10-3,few,TGTGCCATCCTTCCCCCGGGACAATCCTACGAGCAGTACTTC,CAILPPGQSYEQYF
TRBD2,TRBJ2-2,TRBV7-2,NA,TGTGCCAGCACCACCCCAGAACATCTAGCGGGTACCGGGGAGCTGTTTTTT,CASTTPEHLAGTGELFF
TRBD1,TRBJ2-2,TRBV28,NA,TGTGCCGGACAGGCCTCGAACACCGGGGAGCTGTTTTTT,CAGQASNTGELFF
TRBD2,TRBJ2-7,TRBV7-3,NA,TGTGCCAGCAGCACCTGGACTAGGAGTTCCTACGAGCAGTACTTC,CASSTWTRSSYEQYF
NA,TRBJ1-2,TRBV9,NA,TGTGCCAGCAGCGCCGATTGGGCGGGGGTAGGGGCCTATGGCTACACCTTC,CASSADWAGVGAYGYTF
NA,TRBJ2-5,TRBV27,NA,TGTGCCAGCGCGATATTAGGGGGTAGAGAGACCCAGTACTTC,CASAILGGRETQYF
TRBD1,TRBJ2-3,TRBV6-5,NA,TGTGCCAGCAGTTACTCCCCCGGGACAGGGTCCGATACGCAGTATTTT,CASSYSPGTGSDTQYF
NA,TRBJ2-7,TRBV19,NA,TGTGCCAGTAGCCAAAATGGCTGGACAGCGGACCCCTACGAGCAGTACTTC,CASSQNGWTADPYEQYF
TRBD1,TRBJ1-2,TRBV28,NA,TGTGCCAGCAGTCCCGACAGGGGATCCTATGGCTACACCTTC,CASSPDRGSYGYTF
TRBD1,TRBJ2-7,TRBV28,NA,TGTGCCAGCAGTTCAGGGGGCTTAATTACCTACGAGCAGTACTTC,CASSSGGLITYEQYF
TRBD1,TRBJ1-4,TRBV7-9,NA,TGTGCCAGCAGCCTCGGGGGGACAGGCGCCGAAAAACTGTTTTTT,CASSLGGTGAEKLFF